The 13 T cell receptor beta chains below all came from one sample that was sequenced in a study of T cell responses to AZD1222 COVID-19 vaccine. TCRdb's table, derived via immunoSEQ multiplex PCR, lists solely in-frame clones and lacks some. The profile covers about 150,000 clones, with roughly 86% appearing a single time and around 5.1% taken by the ten largest. The sequencing here drew on peripheral blood, taken 28 days after the second AZD1222 dose. These receptors originate from an adult who received the AZD1222 COVID-19 vaccine.

This chain joins TRBV28 and TRBJ2-7, with 8 positions matching TRBD1. V lost 1 base, J lost 4 bases, and 6 bases stayed unmatched. Germline CDR1 and CDR2: MDHEN and SYDVKM. The CDR3 sequence is 15 residues long. The CDR3 loop is CASSLLLQGVYEQYF. In DNA form, the CDR3 reads TGTGCCAGCAGTTTATTGTTACAGGGGGTATACGAGCAGTACTTC.

The chain is built from TRBV5-4 and TRBJ2-5; 8 nucleotides align to TRBD1. The trim removed 3 bases at V and 5 bases at J, leaving 3 bases unmatched. This CDR3 is 13 amino acids long. Germline lookup yields CDR1 SGHNT and CDR2 YYREEE (reference sequence). This chain's CDR3 is CASSWTGIETQYF. The DNA of the CDR3 is TGTGCCAGCAGCTGGACAGGGATCGAGACCCAGTACTTC.

This clone occurred once. The chain joins TRBV28 to TRBJ2-1, with TRBD1 matching 10 bases. Germline CDR1 and CDR2: MDHEN and SYDVKM. V was pared by 8 bases and J by 9 bases, with 16 bases of the junction left unmatched. The CDR3 is 16 amino acids. Here the CDR3 DNA reads TGTGCCAGCGAAGGTACGGGACAGGGGTATCACGGTGAGCAGTTCTTC. This translates into CASEGTGQGYHGEQFF.

This clone was seen a few times. The chain joins TRBV19 to TRBJ2-5; 10 bases are shared with TRBD2. CDR1 is LNHDA and CDR2 is SQIVND in the germline V gene (reference sequence). The length of the CDR3 is 17 residues. The V and J ends lost 6 bases and 5 bases, in that order; junction bases with no gene match: 15. CDR3 sequence (DNA): TGTGCCAGTAGCCCACTCGAGCGGGGGGGCCGTAAGGAGACCCAGTACTTC. Residues: CASSPLERGGRKETQYF.

The CDR3 DNA reads TGTGCCAGCAACAAATTGGGTGCGGGCCGCCCCTATAGCAATCAGCCCCAGCATTTT. As protein: CASNKLGAGRPYSNQPQHF. J is TRBJ1-5 and V is TRBV5-4; D gene unclear. CDR1 and CDR2 from the germline V gene are SGHNT and YYREEE (reference sequence). The CDR3 runs to 19 residues. V lost 6 bases and J 0 bases, leaving 25 bases between the germline ends. Full variable domain (remainder filled in from reference TRBV5-4 and TRBJ1-5): ETGVTQSPTHLIKTRGQQVTLRCSSQSGHNTVSWYQQALGQGPQFIFQYYREEENGRGNFPPRFSGLQFPNYSSELNVNALELDDSALYLCASNKLGAGRPYSNQPQHFGDGTRLSIL.

The J gene is TRBJ1-1, the V gene TRBV6-5, with a tentative D call TRBD1 (5 bases). V was shortened by 6 bases and J by 8 bases, with 13 bases between the two germline ends. CDR1 and CDR2 from the germline V gene are MNHEY and SVGAGI. The CDR3 consists of 12 residues. CDR3 loop: CASRTLGTEAFF. In nucleotides, the CDR3 is TGTGCCAGCAGAACCCTCGGGACGGAAGCTTTCTTT.

This sequence joins TRBV7-8 and TRBJ1-5; unclear D gene. With 1 base removed from V and 0 bases from J, the gap between germline ends came to 4 bases. CDR1 and CDR2 from the germline V gene are SGHVS and FQNEAQ. The length of the CDR3 is 14 residues. The CDR3 DNA follows: TGTGCCAGCAGCTTAGTATATAGCAATCAGCCCCAGCATTTT. Residues: CASSLVYSNQPQHF.

The rearrangement uses TRBV29-1 and TRBJ2-7; 8 bases are a match to TRBD1. The CDR3 spans 13 residues. V was clipped by 4 bases and J by 0 bases; unmatched bases: 2. Germline-derived CDR1 and CDR2 are SQVTM and ANQGSEA. CDR3 nucleotides: TGCAGCGTTGTCACAGGGGGCTCCTACGAGCAGTACTTC. Translated, it gives CSVVTGGSYEQYF.

The rearrangement links TRBV2 to TRBJ2-3, with no clear D. The germline V gene has CDR1 SNHLY and CDR2 FYNNEI. V lost 6 bases and J 0 bases, leaving 7 bases between the germline ends. The CDR3 runs to 13 residues. The CDR3 nucleotides read TGTGCCAGCAGCAGGTGGAGCACAGATACGCAGTATTTT. This sequence encodes CASSRWSTDTQYF.

This clone was seen a handful of times. This chain joins TRBV5-1 and TRBJ1-5; 8 bases agree with TRBD1. This CDR3 is built from 14 residues. Trimming took 5 bases from V and 5 from J; bases not matched to a gene: 6. Germline CDR1 and CDR2: SGHRS and YFSETQ. The CDR3 protein is CASSPQGADQPQHF. The CDR3 region has the DNA TGCGCCAGCAGTCCGCAGGGGGCAGATCAGCCCCAGCATTTT.

V usage is TRBV6-5 and J usage is TRBJ1-2; 7 nucleotides agree with TRBD1. Trimming removed 2 bases from V and 4 bases from J; junction bases left unmatched: 7. The CDR3 covers 15 residues. Germline CDR1 reads MNHEY; CDR2 reads SVGAGI. The CDR3 nucleotides are TGTGCCAGCAGTTACGCCGAAGGGGGCGGCTATGGCTACACCTTC. Its translation: CASSYAEGGGYGYTF.

In its sample, this clone was seen a few times. Other DNA sequences in this specimen translate into the identical CDR3. V gene TRBV4-1 combines with J gene TRBJ2-1; D ambiguous. Trimming stripped 4 bases from V and 0 bases from J, with 10 bases between. CDR3 size: 15 residues. Germline CDR1 reads MGHRA; CDR2 reads YSYEKL. The CDR3 DNA is TGCGCCAGCAGCCTCGAAGGACGCTCCTACAATGAGCAGTTCTTC. Protein: CASSLEGRSYNEQFF.

The CDR3 reads CASSMDRVVSMEAFF. The CDR3 DNA is TGCGCCAGCAGCATGGACAGGGTGGTTTCGATGGAAGCTTTCTTT. V usage is TRBV5-1 and J usage is TRBJ1-1; 8 bases are shared with TRBD1. The CDR3 covers 15 residues. The V and J ends lost 4 bases and 8 bases, in that order; junction bases with no gene match: 13. Germline CDR1 and CDR2: SGHRS and YFSETQ.